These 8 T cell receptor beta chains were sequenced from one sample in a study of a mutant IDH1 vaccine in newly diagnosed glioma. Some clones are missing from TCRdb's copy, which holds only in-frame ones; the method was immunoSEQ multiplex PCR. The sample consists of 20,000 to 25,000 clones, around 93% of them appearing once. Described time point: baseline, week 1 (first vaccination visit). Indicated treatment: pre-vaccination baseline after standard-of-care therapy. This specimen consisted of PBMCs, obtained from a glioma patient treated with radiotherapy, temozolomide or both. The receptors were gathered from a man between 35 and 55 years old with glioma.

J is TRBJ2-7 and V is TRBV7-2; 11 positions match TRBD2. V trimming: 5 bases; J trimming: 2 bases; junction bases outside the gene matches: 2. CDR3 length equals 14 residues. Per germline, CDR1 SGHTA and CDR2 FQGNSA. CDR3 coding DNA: TGTGCCAGCAGCAGACTAGCGGGACCCTACGAGCAGTACTTC. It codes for CASSRLAGPYEQYF.

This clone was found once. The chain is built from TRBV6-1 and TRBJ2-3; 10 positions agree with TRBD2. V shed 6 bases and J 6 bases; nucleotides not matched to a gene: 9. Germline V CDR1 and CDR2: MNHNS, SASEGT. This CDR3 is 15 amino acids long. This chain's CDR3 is CASRLAGMAGDTQYF. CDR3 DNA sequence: TGTGCCAGCAGACTAGCGGGAATGGCGGGCGATACGCAGTATTTT.

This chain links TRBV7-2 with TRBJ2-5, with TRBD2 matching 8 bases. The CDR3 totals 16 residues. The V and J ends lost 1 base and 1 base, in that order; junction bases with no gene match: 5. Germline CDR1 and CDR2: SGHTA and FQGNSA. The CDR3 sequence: CASSLGIAGFQETQYF. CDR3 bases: TGTGCCAGCAGCTTAGGCATAGCGGGATTCCAAGAGACCCAGTACTTC.

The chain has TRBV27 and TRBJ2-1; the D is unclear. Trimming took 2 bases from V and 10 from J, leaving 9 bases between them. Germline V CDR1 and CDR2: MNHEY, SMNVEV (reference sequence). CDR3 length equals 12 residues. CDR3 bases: TGTGCCAGCAGTTTAAATGGCGTCGAGCAGTTCTTC. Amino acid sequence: CASSLNGVEQFF.

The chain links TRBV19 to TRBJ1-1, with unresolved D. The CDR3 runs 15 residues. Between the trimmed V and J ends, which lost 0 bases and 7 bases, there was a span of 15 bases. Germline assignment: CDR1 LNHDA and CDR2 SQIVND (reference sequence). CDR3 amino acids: CASSIDQVSGNEAFF. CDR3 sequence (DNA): TGTGCCAGTAGTATAGATCAGGTCTCGGGTAATGAAGCTTTCTTT.

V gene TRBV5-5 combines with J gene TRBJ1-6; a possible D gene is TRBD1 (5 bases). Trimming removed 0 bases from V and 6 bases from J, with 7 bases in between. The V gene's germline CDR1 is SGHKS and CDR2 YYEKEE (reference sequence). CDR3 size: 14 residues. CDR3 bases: TGTGCCAGCAGCTTGGACAGGCCTAATTCACCCCTCCACTTT. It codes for CASSLDRPNSPLHF.

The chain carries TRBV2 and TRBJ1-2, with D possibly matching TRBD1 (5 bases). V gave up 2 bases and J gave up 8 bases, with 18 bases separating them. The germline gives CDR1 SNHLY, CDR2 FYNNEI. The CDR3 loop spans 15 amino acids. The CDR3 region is CASSERGSVLGGYTF. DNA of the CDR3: TGTGCCAGCAGTGAAAGGGGTAGCGTCCTAGGAGGCTACACCTTC.

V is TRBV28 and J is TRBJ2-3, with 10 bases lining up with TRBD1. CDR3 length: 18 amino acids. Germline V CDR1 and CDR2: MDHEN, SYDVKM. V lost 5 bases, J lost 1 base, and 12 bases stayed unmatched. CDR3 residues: CASSGTRGGTGGTDTQYF. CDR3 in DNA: TGTGCCAGCAGTGGCACAAGAGGCGGGACAGGGGGCACAGATACGCAGTATTTT.